This T cell receptor (beta chain) stems from a study of T cell repertoires in cytomegalovirus infection. Study-level information: HLA-B-restricted CMV epitopes that are well studied were used alongside recently identified HLA-C-restricted ones. Public TCR beta signatures were indicative of both CMV infection and a matching HLA type.

TCRdb fed the reads into MiXCR, producing one record per CDR3 protein. The sample records around 340,000 distinct CDR3 sequences, just under 30% being singletons. Trimming stripped 1 base from V and 5 bases from J, with 9 bases between. The CDR3 spans 14 residues. The germline V gene has CDR1 SGDLS and CDR2 YYNGEE. This clonotype was found once. Its antigen is unidentified. Study-level results: There were carriers of CMV plus the relevant HLA, and cumulative public TCR beta family frequency identified them. HLA-C-restricted CMV clonotypes gave the most frequent clonotype in two of eight donors.

This clonotype was obtained from a human donor in good health (CMV status not recorded). Some clones in this sample may be carry-over from other donors' samples. This chain links TRBV9 with TRBJ1-4; no definite D call. Sequenced material: cultured PBMCs, taken from culture after CMV antigen stimulation. DNA for the CDR3: TGTGCCAGCAGCGTAACCGGGCTAAATGAAAAACTGTTTTTT. Amino acid sequence: CASSVTGLNEKLFF. Together with reference TRBV9 and TRBJ1-4, the CDR3 gives the full variable domain: DSGVTQTPKHLITATGQRVTLRCSPRSGDLSVYWYQQSLDQGLQFLIQYYNGEERAKGNILERFSAQQFPDLHSELNLSSLELGDSALYFCASSVTGLNEKLFFGSGTQLSVL.